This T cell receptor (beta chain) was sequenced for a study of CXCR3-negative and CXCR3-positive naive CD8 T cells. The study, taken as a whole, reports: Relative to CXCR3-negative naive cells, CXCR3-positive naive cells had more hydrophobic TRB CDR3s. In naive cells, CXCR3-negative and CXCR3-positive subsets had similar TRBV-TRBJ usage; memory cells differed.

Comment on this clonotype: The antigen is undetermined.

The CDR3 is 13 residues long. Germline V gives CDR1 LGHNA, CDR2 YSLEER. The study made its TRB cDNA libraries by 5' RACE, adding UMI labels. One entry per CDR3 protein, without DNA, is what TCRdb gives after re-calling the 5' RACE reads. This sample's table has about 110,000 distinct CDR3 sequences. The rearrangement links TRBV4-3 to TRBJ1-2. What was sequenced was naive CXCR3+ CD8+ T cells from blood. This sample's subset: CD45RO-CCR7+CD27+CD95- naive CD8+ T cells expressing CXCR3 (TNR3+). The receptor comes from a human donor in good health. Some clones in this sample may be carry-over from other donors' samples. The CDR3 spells CASSLEGKDGYTF.